This TCR beta chain was documented in a study of blood T cell repertoires in COVID-19. At the level of the study: Material from acute and convalescent COVID-19 was sourced from the United States, Italy and Spain. PBMCs, B-cell-depleted T cells, or T cells were the source of the cDNA or gDNA that made up the material.

The V end lost 7 bases, the J end lost 4 bases, and 13 bases lay between the germline ends. The CDR3 length is 12 residues. The germline CDR1 and CDR2 sequences are SQVTM and ANQGSEA. Original handling: Quantification of nucleated cells was approximated via reference gene primer amplification. Repertoires were generated with immunoSEQ multiplex PCR, while TCRdb's copy carries only in-frame clones and drops some. V and J calls and clone size are as listed in that table; D and trimming were resolved from the DNA. The sample carries 300,000 to 350,000 clones, under 95% recorded once. This clone was recorded once.

The specimen sequenced was peripheral blood. V gene TRBV29-1 combines with J gene TRBJ1-2; tentatively, D is TRBD1 (6 bases). This clonotype was sampled from a woman aged 18-35 years who had recovered from COVID-19. The CDR3 DNA is TGCAGCGACAACAGGGCTGGCTATGGCTACACCTTC. Its protein product is CSDNRAGYGYTF.